Shown below are 27 T cell receptor beta chains from a single sample sequenced in a study of a mutant IDH1 vaccine in newly diagnosed glioma (dated by TCRdb to the early 2020s). Read against the paper, the sample's time point label means: baseline, week 1 (first vaccination visit). The treatment or condition label here, explained by the study, means: pre-vaccination baseline after standard-of-care therapy. Library creation used the immunoSEQ multiplex PCR assay. This is the immuneACCESS table as TCRdb keeps it, with only in-frame sequences that have V and J called. A part of the clones is gone; compared with another copy, unresolved V genes explain less than half, and the rest is unexplained. For this sample the table gives tens of thousands of clones, of which under 90% were detected only once. 6% to 9.5% of the sample is in the top ten clones. Sequencing used PBMCs, obtained from a glioma patient treated with radiotherapy, temozolomide or both. The receptors were gathered from a woman aged 45-59 years with glioma.

This sequence joins TRBV7-2 and TRBJ1-3, with a possible D match to TRBD1 (5 bases). Germline V gene lookup returns CDR1 SGHTA and CDR2 FQGNSA. V was pared by 5 bases and J by 11 bases, with 16 bases between. The CDR3 length is 13 residues. The CDR3: CASSPRGGGSIYF. In nucleotides, the CDR3 is TGTGCCAGCAGCCCGCGTGGGGGAGGCTCCATATATTTT.

The rearrangement links TRBV9 to TRBJ1-3; D not certain. CDR3 length equals 17 residues. V shed 0 bases and J shed 1 base, with 14 bases lying between them. Germline CDR1 reads SGDLS; CDR2 reads YYNGEE. DNA for the CDR3: TGTGCCAGCAGCGTAGGAGGTAAACTCAATTCTGGAAACACCATATATTTT. Translation: CASSVGGKLNSGNTIYF. The full variable domain, in which reference TRBV9 and TRBJ1-3 provide the parts outside the CDR3, is DSGVTQTPKHLITATGQRVTLRCSPRSGDLSVYWYQQSLDQGLQFLIQYYNGEERAKGNILERFSAQQFPDLHSELNLSSLELGDSALYFCASSVGGKLNSGNTIYFGEGSWLTVV.

The rearrangement links TRBV11-3 to TRBJ1-6; 7 nucleotides agree with TRBD1. CDR3 length equals 14 residues. V lost 4 bases and J lost 7; bases outside the gene matches: 4. The germline gives CDR1 SGHNT, CDR2 YENEEA. The DNA for the CDR3 is TGTGCCAGCAGCTCGGGACAGAAAAATTCACCCCTCCACTTT. Amino acids: CASSSGQKNSPLHF.

The V and J genes are TRBV5-1 and TRBJ2-3; D may be TRBD2 (5 bases). Germline V gene data show CDR1 as SGHRS and CDR2 as YFSETQ. CDR3 length equals 13 residues. Trimming left V 4 bases short and J 0 bases short, with 6 bases between. CDR3: CASSRGSTDTQYF. The CDR3 coding sequence is TGCGCCAGCAGCCGGGGAAGCACAGATACGCAGTATTTT. Looking up the rest from reference TRBV5-1 and TRBJ2-3 gives the full variable domain: KAGVTQTPRYLIKTRGQQVTLSCSPISGHRSVSWYQQTPGQGLQFLFEYFSETQRNKGNFPGRFSGRQFSNSRSEMNVSTLELGDSALYLCASSRGSTDTQYFGPGTRLTVL.

The gene calls are TRBV5-5 and TRBJ1-5, with 9 nucleotides matching TRBD1. CDR1 is SGHKS, CDR2 YYEKEE, per germline (reference sequence). The CDR3 totals 16 residues. J was trimmed by 1 base and V by 1 base; bases with no gene match: 3. The CDR3: CASSLRQGGSNQPQHF. In DNA form, the CDR3 reads TGTGCCAGCAGCTTGAGACAGGGGGGAAGCAATCAGCCCCAGCATTTT.

The chain links TRBV2 to TRBJ1-1; D remains ambiguous. Trimming removed 8 bases at V and 1 base at J, with 11 bases between. Germline V CDR1 and CDR2: SNHLY, FYNNEI. The CDR3 sequence is 13 residues long. The CDR3 DNA follows: TGTGCCAGCGTACTTAGGCGGAACACTGAAGCTTTCTTT. Its translation is CASVLRRNTEAFF.

The gene calls are TRBV5-4 and TRBJ1-1, with D maybe TRBD1 (6 bases). CDR3 size: 16 residues. The V end was cut by 4 bases, the J end by 2 bases, with 18 bases between. CDR1 is SGHNT and CDR2 is YYREEE in the germline V gene (reference sequence). The CDR3 here is CASSPKPIRGNTEAFF. The CDR3 DNA sequence: TGTGCCAGCAGCCCCAAACCGATCAGGGGAAACACTGAAGCTTTCTTT.

This clone showed up just once. Here the CDR3 DNA reads TGTGCCAGCAGCCAAGATGCCGGGAGTGACTATGGCTACACCTTC. It encodes CASSQDAGSDYGYTF. V and J are TRBV4-2 and TRBJ1-2, with D hard to call. Trimming pared 0 bases from V and 3 bases from J, leaving 11 bases between. The CDR3 sequence is 15 residues long. Germline-derived CDR1 and CDR2 are LGHNA and YNFKEQ.

The CDR3 sequence is CASSPDTRVTEAFF. The DNA for the CDR3 is TGTGCCAGCAGTCCAGACACCCGAGTCACTGAAGCTTTCTTT. The V gene is TRBV6-6, the J gene TRBJ1-1; D remains ambiguous. V was clipped by 5 bases and J by 4 bases, with 14 bases between them. The germline CDR1 and CDR2 sequences are MNHNY and SVGAGI (reference sequence). This CDR3 is built from 14 residues.

The chain joins TRBV27 to TRBJ2-5, with 8 bases matching TRBD2. CDR3 length: 14 amino acids. V trimming: 6 bases; J trimming: 2 bases; junction bases outside the gene matches: 5. The germline V gene has CDR1 MNHEY and CDR2 SMNVEV (reference sequence). The CDR3 sequence: CASSISGAQETQYF. The CDR3 region has the DNA TGTGCCAGCAGCATTAGCGGGGCTCAAGAGACCCAGTACTTC.

The chain uses TRBV25-1 and TRBJ1-6; D not resolved. V shed 5 bases and J shed 4 bases, with 15 bases lying between them. Per the germline V gene, CDR1 is MGHDK and CDR2 is SYGVNS. CDR3 length equals 16 residues. The CDR3 DNA is TGTGCCAGCAGTCAATTTCCCGCAGAGTATAATTCACCCCTCCACTTT. This encodes CASSQFPAEYNSPLHF.

This clone has more than one count but fewer than ten. The V call is TRBV4-1, the J call TRBJ2-2, with D unclear. The CDR3 sequence is 15 residues long. V was clipped by 1 base and J by 2 bases, with 8 bases between them. Germline CDR1 MGHRA, CDR2 YSYEKL. Here the CDR3 reads CASSQVKKNTGELFF. DNA for the CDR3: TGCGCCAGCAGCCAAGTAAAGAAAAACACCGGGGAGCTGTTTTTT.

The table lists this clone with a count of one. Other nucleotide sequences from this sample produce the same CDR3. This chain uses TRBV5-1 with TRBJ1-5, with 7 bases lining up with TRBD1. The CDR3 contains 14 residues. V lost 0 bases to trimming and J lost 6 bases; unmatched junction nucleotides: 3. Germline CDR1 is SGHRS and CDR2 is YFSETQ. The CDR3, as DNA: TGCGCCAGCAGCTTGGAAGGGGGCGGTCAGCCCCAGCATTTT. Translating gives CASSLEGGGQPQHF.

The rearrangement joins TRBV27 to TRBJ1-5; weak D call: TRBD1 (6 bases). V was pared by 6 bases and J by 3 bases, with 15 bases between. Germline V gene data show CDR1 as MNHEY and CDR2 as SMNVEV (reference sequence). CDR3 length: 15 amino acids. For the CDR3, the DNA is TGTGCCAGCAGGGATTCACAGGGTACCAATCAGCCCCAGCATTTT. Encoded protein: CASRDSQGTNQPQHF.

This rearrangement joins TRBV5-6 to TRBJ1-5, with TRBD1 matching over 9 bases. Trimming cost V 0 bases and J 0 bases; bases outside gene matches: 7. CDR3 length: 18 residues. Germline V CDR1 and CDR2: SGHDT, YYEEEE. CDR3 DNA sequence: TGTGCCAGCAGCTTGGGGCCGGGACAGGGTTATAGCAATCAGCCCCAGCATTTT. Its protein is CASSLGPGQGYSNQPQHF. Together with reference TRBV5-6 and TRBJ1-5, the CDR3 gives the full variable domain: DAGVTQSPTHLIKTRGQQVTLRCSPKSGHDTVSWYQQALGQGPQFIFQYYEEEERQRGNFPDRFSGHQFPNYSSELNVNALLLGDSALYLCASSLGPGQGYSNQPQHFGDGTRLSIL.

This chain links TRBV5-1 with TRBJ2-5; 8 bases align to TRBD2. The CDR3 contains 14 residues. Trimming cost V 4 bases and J 2 bases; bases outside gene matches: 4. From germline, CDR1 is SGHRS and CDR2 YFSETQ. As DNA, the CDR3 is TGCGCCAGCAGCCCCGGGACTAGACAAGAGACCCAGTACTTC. Protein product: CASSPGTRQETQYF.

The chain carries TRBV19 and TRBJ1-1; D remains unclear. This CDR3 spans 13 amino acids. The V end was cut by 6 bases, the J end by 4 bases, with 12 bases between. Germline CDR1 reads LNHDA; CDR2 reads SQIVND (reference sequence). The CDR3 reads CASRNNFATEAFF. The DNA for the CDR3 is TGTGCCAGTAGGAATAATTTTGCCACTGAAGCTTTCTTT.

J is TRBJ2-7 and V is TRBV11-2; perhaps TRBD1 as D (6 bases). Germline lookup yields CDR1 SGHAT and CDR2 FQNNGV. This CDR3 contains 13 residues. The V end was cut by 3 bases, the J end by 6 bases, with 12 bases between. The CDR3 DNA reads TGTGCCAGCAGCTTTGGACAGCAACGCGAGCAGTACTTC. Translation gives CASSFGQQREQYF.

The chain uses TRBV5-5 and TRBJ2-3, with 7 bases lining up with TRBD1. Germline V gene lookup returns CDR1 SGHKS and CDR2 YYEKEE (reference sequence). The CDR3 is 17 residues long. J lost 4 bases, V lost 0 bases, and 11 bases had no gene match. In DNA form, the CDR3 reads TGTGCCAGCAGCTTGGGCCCGACAGGGCGAGGGGCAGATACGCAGTATTTT. Protein product: CASSLGPTGRGADTQYF.

In its sample, this clone was seen once. The J gene is TRBJ2-1, the V gene TRBV7-2; TRBD2 agrees at 8 bases. Germline V gene lookup returns CDR1 SGHTA and CDR2 FQGNSA. This CDR3 is 16 amino acids long. J gave up 0 bases and V 2 bases, and 3 bases lay outside the gene matches. The CDR3 region is CASSLNGGGSYNEQFF. CDR3 nucleotide sequence: TGTGCCAGCAGCTTAAACGGGGGGGGCTCCTACAATGAGCAGTTCTTC. Full variable domain (remainder filled in from reference TRBV7-2 and TRBJ2-1): GAGVSQSPSNKVTEKGKDVELRCDPISGHTALYWYRQSLGQGLEFLIYFQGNSAPDKSGLPSDRFSAERTGGSVSTLTIQRTQQEDSAVYLCASSLNGGGSYNEQFFGPGTRLTVL.

This chain joins TRBV19 and TRBJ1-2; 8 positions match TRBD1. Germline values: CDR1 LNHDA, CDR2 SQIVND (reference sequence). This CDR3 has 15 residues. Trimming took 3 bases from V and 0 from J; bases not matched to a gene: 3. CDR3 DNA sequence: TGTGCCAGTAGTATTGACAGGGGTCCTAACTATGGCTACACCTTC. Translating gives CASSIDRGPNYGYTF.

This sequence joins TRBV20-1 and TRBJ1-1; D gene uncertain. This CDR3 contains 11 residues. The germline gives CDR1 DFQATT, CDR2 SNEGSKA (reference sequence). The V and J ends lost 2 bases and 7 bases respectively, with 8 bases between them. The CDR3 region has the DNA TGCAGTGCTAGACGGGCCAGTGAAGCTTTCTTT. It is translated as CSARRASEAFF.

This clone came up once. The genes are TRBV30 and TRBJ2-7; 11 bases agree with TRBD1. CDR1 is GTSNPN and CDR2 is SVGIG in the germline V gene (reference sequence). The CDR3 covers 15 residues. The junction had 7 bases not matched to a gene; V was cut back by 3 bases and J by 3 bases. As DNA, the CDR3 is TGTGCCTGGAGGGAACTGGGACAGGGGGGCTACGAGCAGTACTTC. Amino acid sequence: CAWRELGQGGYEQYF.

The chain has TRBV6-1 and TRBJ2-4; 8 bases are a match to TRBD2. The germline V gene encodes CDR1 MNHNS and CDR2 SASEGT. This CDR3 region has 14 residues. V dropped 8 bases and J dropped 7; count of bases not matched to a gene: 10. The CDR3 spells CASAPRASGNIQYF. CDR3 coding DNA: TGTGCCAGCGCCCCTAGGGCTAGCGGGAACATTCAGTACTTC.

This chain joins TRBV4-2 and TRBJ2-1; TRBD2 aligns across 9 bases. Looked up from germline, CDR1 is LGHNA and CDR2 is YNFKEQ. V was clipped by 4 bases and J by 1 base; unmatched bases: 8. This CDR3 is built from 17 residues. In DNA form, the CDR3 reads TGTGCCAGCAGCCGAGGGGCGGGGGGGCGATCCTACAATGAGCAGTTCTTC. This translates into CASSRGAGGRSYNEQFF.

The V call is TRBV4-3, the J call TRBJ2-1; the match to TRBD2 covers 11 bases. Germline V lookup: CDR1 LGHNA, CDR2 YSLEER. This CDR3 contains 16 residues. The trim removed 4 bases at V and 12 bases at J, leaving 14 bases unmatched. The CDR3 sequence is CASSPQGLAAQAGQFF. CDR3 bases: TGCGCCAGCAGCCCGCAGGGACTAGCGGCCCAGGCCGGGCAGTTCTTC.

This chain connects TRBV2 to TRBJ2-1; D gene uncertain. Germline V lookup: CDR1 SNHLY, CDR2 FYNNEI. The CDR3 covers 14 residues. V dropped 6 bases and J dropped 1 base, with 10 bases sitting between them. CDR3 sequence: CASSDKRSYNEQFF. CDR3 DNA: TGTGCCAGCAGCGATAAGAGATCCTACAATGAGCAGTTCTTC.